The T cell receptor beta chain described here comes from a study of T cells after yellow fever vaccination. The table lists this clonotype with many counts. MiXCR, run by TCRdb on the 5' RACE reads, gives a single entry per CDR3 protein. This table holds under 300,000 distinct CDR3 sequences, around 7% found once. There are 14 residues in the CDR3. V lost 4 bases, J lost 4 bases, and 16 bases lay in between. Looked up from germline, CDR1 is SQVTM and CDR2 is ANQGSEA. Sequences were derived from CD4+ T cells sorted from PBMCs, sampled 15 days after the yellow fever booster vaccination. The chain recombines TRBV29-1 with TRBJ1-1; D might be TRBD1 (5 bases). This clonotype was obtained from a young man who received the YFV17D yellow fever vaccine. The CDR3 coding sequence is TGCAGCGTTGTGGCCGGGGGGGTAGGCACTGAAGCTTTCTTT. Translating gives CSVVAGGVGTEAFF. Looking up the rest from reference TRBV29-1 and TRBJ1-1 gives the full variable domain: SAVISQKPSRDICQRGTSLTIQCQVDSQVTMMFWYRQQPGQSLTLIATANQGSEATYESGFVIDKFPISRPNLTFSTLTVSNMSPEDSSIYLCSVVAGGVGTEAFFGQGTRLTVV.